This TCR beta chain comes out of a study of cytomegalovirus exposure and HLA in healthy donors. Sequenced by immunoSEQ multiplex PCR; TCRdb stores in-frame clones only, minus some. The table has approximately 53,000 clones, roughly 92% seen once; the top ten hold approximately 1.4%. The receptor's source is a man between 18 and 35 years old in good health and CMV-seronegative. Sequenced input: PBMCs.

The CDR3: CASSAQGAGLNQPQHF. As DNA, the CDR3 is TGTGCCAGCAGCGCCCAGGGGGCCGGTCTAAATCAGCCCCAGCATTTT. V usage is TRBV2 and J usage is TRBJ1-5; the match to TRBD1 covers 8 bases. Trimming removed 6 bases from V and 4 bases from J; junction bases left unmatched: 11. The CDR3 loop spans 16 amino acids. The V gene's germline CDR1 is SNHLY and CDR2 FYNNEI.